The clone carrying this TCR beta chain came up many times. The antigen is undetermined. This sample stems from a study of CD8 T cells in ankylosing spondylitis. Study-wide points: Disease-linked clones reportedly concentrated significantly in matched ankylosing spondylitis synovial fluid. Among TCR beta sequences, a motif of roughly 8 highly homologous variants appeared characteristic of ankylosing spondylitis blood. Several of the motif variants were reported before in synovial fluid and blood from reactive arthritis.

CDR3 length: 13 residues. Per the germline V gene, CDR1 is SNHLY and CDR2 is FYNNEI. V lost 8 bases to trimming and J lost 7 bases, with 17 bases between them. Libraries of TCR beta came from quantitative 5'-RACE with molecular barcodes. Via MiXCR, TCRdb re-called the 5' RACE reads, giving one row per CDR3 protein. Of about 540,000 distinct CDR3 sequences detected, 12% appear once; the ten largest clones hold under 7.5%. The V and J genes are TRBV2 and TRBJ1-1, with D possibly TRBD1 on 5 matching bases. This TCR came from a male donor with ankylosing spondylitis. The specimen was blood, either unsorted or a sorted T cell fraction (not recorded which). In DNA, the CDR3 is TGTGCCAGCCGTGTGGGGGGGGTGGGTGAAGCTTTCTTT. Translation: CASRVGGVGEAFF.